Sequencing of this T cell receptor (beta chain) was carried out in a study of T cell responses to AZD1222 COVID-19 vaccine. Whole-study context: Researchers grouped second doses given at about 4 or about 12 weeks into one pool. General study points: Among the donors, most were white British and more were female, and clonal diversity was possibly underestimated.

Assay used: immunoSEQ multiplex PCR; TCRdb lists only in-frame clones, some missing. This table holds 150,000 or so clones, 85% to 95% found once. Concerning this clone: Its specificity is unknown.

Germline V gene sequence: CDR1 SQVTM, CDR2 ANQGSEA. The CDR3 has 15 amino acids. V lost 7 bases to trimming and J lost 0 bases, with 16 bases between them. The clonotype comes from an adult in good health. This specimen was peripheral blood, taken on day 0 of AZD1222 vaccination. This rearrangement joins TRBV29-1 to TRBJ1-3, with D perhaps matching TRBD1 (5 bases). In DNA form, the CDR3 reads TGCAGCGCCGGGGCGGACGGGAGCTCTGGAAACACCATATATTTT. This sequence encodes CSAGADGSSGNTIYF.